The next 19 T cell receptor beta chains were all read from a single sample in a study of response to subunit inactivated influenza vaccine. TCRdb itself ran the RT-PCR reads through MiXCR, one entry per CDR3 protein. The repertoire holds around 650,000 distinct CDR3 sequences, with more than 15% as singletons. The sequencing here drew on PBMCs from blood, taken roughly 12 days after vaccination. The origin of the receptors is a man aged 50 or older who received an inactivated influenza vaccine.

This clonotype was recorded only once. The rearrangement links TRBV28 to TRBJ2-7, with unresolved D. The V end was cut by 4 bases, the J end by 3 bases, with 19 bases between. The CDR3 spans 16 residues. Germline lookup yields CDR1 MDHEN and CDR2 SYDVKM. The CDR3 nucleotides read TGTGCCAGCAGTTCCCCCTGGACCGGACGTAGCTACGAGCAGTACTTC. Translating gives CASSSPWTGRSYEQYF.

The chain combines TRBV18 with TRBJ2-1; 7 nucleotides line up with TRBD2. Per the germline V gene, CDR1 is KGHSH and CDR2 is LQKENI. CDR3 length equals 13 residues. Germline trimming cut 6 bases from V and 7 bases from J; bases unmatched to any gene: 6. CDR3 region: CASSPGLINEQFF. CDR3 nucleotide sequence: TGTGCCAGCTCCCCGGGACTAATAAATGAGCAGTTCTTC.

This chain connects TRBV7-9 to TRBJ1-5; D gene ambiguous. Germline V gives CDR1 SEHNR, CDR2 FQNEAQ (reference sequence). Trimming left V 2 bases short and J 6 bases short, with 5 bases between. The CDR3 extends over 12 amino acids. The CDR3 region has the DNA TGTGCCAGCAGCTTATTTGGTCAGCCCCAGCATTTT. Its protein product is CASSLFGQPQHF. The whole variable domain, remainder taken from reference TRBV7-9 and TRBJ1-5, is DTGVSQNPRHKITKRGQNVTFRCDPISEHNRLYWYRQTLGQGPEFLTYFQNEAQLEKSRLLSDRFSAERPKGSFSTLEIQRTEQGDSAMYLCASSLFGQPQHFGDGTRLSIL.

The chain employs TRBV5-1 and TRBJ2-1; TRBD2 matches 12 bases. Germline CDR1 is SGHRS and CDR2 is YFSETQ. J lost 7 bases, V lost 2 bases, and 4 bases had no gene match. The CDR3 has 15 amino acids. CDR3 amino acids: CASSLRLAGENEQFF. In nucleotides, the CDR3 is TGCGCCAGCAGCTTAAGACTAGCGGGAGAAAATGAGCAGTTCTTC.

This clonotype was picked up many times. V and J are TRBV4-2 and TRBJ2-1; maybe TRBD1 (6 bases). CDR1 and CDR2 (germline): LGHNA, YNFKEQ. V was clipped by 0 bases and J by 3 bases, with 12 bases between them. The CDR3 extends over 16 amino acids. CDR3 protein: CASSQDGAGVYNEQFF. The CDR3 coding sequence is TGTGCCAGCAGCCAAGATGGGGCAGGGGTCTACAATGAGCAGTTCTTC.

This sequence joins TRBV6-2 or TRBV6-3 and TRBJ2-7, with a tentative D call TRBD2 (5 bases). Deletions cut 7 bases from V and 3 bases from J, with 19 bases between. CDR1 MNHEY and CDR2 SVGEGT come from the germline V gene. The CDR3 covers 15 residues. Written as DNA, the CDR3 is TGTGCCAGCAAAATGGTCAACGGGAATTACTACGAGCAGTACTTC. Amino acid sequence: CASKMVNGNYYEQYF.

The chain has TRBV5-5 and TRBJ1-1, with unresolved D. The CDR3 extends over 13 amino acids. Germline V gives CDR1 SGHKS, CDR2 YYEKEE (reference sequence). V was shortened by 2 bases and J by 7 bases, with 12 bases between the two germline ends. CDR3 in amino acids: CASSLAGNGEAFF. The CDR3 DNA follows: TGTGCCAGCAGCTTAGCGGGTAACGGTGAAGCTTTCTTT.

This clonotype was detected only a few times. The chain combines TRBV6-2 or TRBV6-3 with TRBJ2-7; D is tentatively TRBD1 or TRBD2 (5 bases each). The V end lost 5 bases, the J end lost 7 bases, and 15 bases lay between the germline ends. This CDR3 has 13 residues. The germline CDR1 and CDR2 sequences are MNHEY and SVGEGT. The CDR3 nucleotides read TGTGCCAGCAGTGATACGGGGACGCGGGAGCAGTACTTC. It encodes CASSDTGTREQYF.

This clonotype was counted at least ten times. V and J are TRBV24-1 and TRBJ2-2, with a weak D call TRBD2 (6 bases). There are 15 residues in the CDR3. Trimming removed 1 base at V and 7 bases at J, with 12 bases between. Germline CDR1 reads KGHDR; CDR2 reads SFDVKD. This CDR3 reads CATSDFSGVIGELFF. CDR3 DNA sequence: TGTGCCACCAGTGATTTCTCGGGAGTTATCGGGGAGCTGTTTTTT.

This chain connects TRBV29-1 to TRBJ2-1; the D is unclear. CDR3 length equals 12 residues. Germline CDR1 and CDR2: SQVTM and ANQGSEA. Trimming shortened V by 6 bases and J by 2 bases, and 8 bases separated the two germline ends. The CDR3 DNA sequence: TGCAGCGTCCCGTTGACCTACAATGAGCAGTTCTTC. It yields the protein CSVPLTYNEQFF.

In its sample, this clonotype was seen many times. As DNA, the CDR3 is TGTGCCAGCAGCCCCAGGACAGGGGCACAAGAGACCCAGTACTTC. Amino acids: CASSPRTGAQETQYF. The chain recombines TRBV5-5 with TRBJ2-5, with 9 bases identical to TRBD1. With V trimmed by 4 bases and J by 2 bases, 6 bases remained unmatched. This CDR3 region has 15 residues. Per germline, CDR1 SGHKS and CDR2 YYEKEE (reference sequence).

The rearrangement uses TRBV11-2 and TRBJ2-7, with 7 bases identical to TRBD1. This CDR3 contains 15 residues. Germline CDR1 is SGHAT and CDR2 is FQNNGV. The ends lost 6 bases at V and 2 bases at J; junction bases unmatched: 10. The CDR3 DNA is TGTGCCAGCAGTTTGCTCCGGGACAGACCCTACGAGCAGTACTTC. This sequence encodes CASSLLRDRPYEQYF.

The CDR3 loop is CASSPLRPGTGGEQYF. DNA for the CDR3: TGTGCCAGCAGTCCCTTGCGTCCCGGGACAGGGGGCGAGCAGTACTTC. This chain links TRBV12-3 or TRBV12-4 with TRBJ2-7, with 11 bases matching TRBD1. The CDR3 contains 16 residues. V lost 5 bases and J lost 6; bases outside the gene matches: 12.

This clonotype was detected ten times or more. V is TRBV7-9 and J is TRBJ2-7, with 11 bases aligning to TRBD2. The CDR3 runs 15 residues. The junction had 6 bases not matched to a gene; V was cut back by 5 bases and J by 3 bases. Per the germline V gene, CDR1 is SEHNR and CDR2 is FQNEAQ (reference sequence). CDR3 amino acids: CASSPGTSGNYEQYF. As DNA, the CDR3 is TGTGCCAGCAGCCCTGGGACTAGCGGAAACTACGAGCAGTACTTC.

The J gene is TRBJ2-1, the V gene TRBV6-2 or TRBV6-3; 13 bases are shared with TRBD2. Germline CDR1 and CDR2: MNHEY and SVGEGT. CDR3 length: 14 amino acids. Unmatched junction bases numbered 8, after V lost 3 bases and J lost 15 bases. CDR3 protein: CASSYRRTSGRAFF. The CDR3, as DNA: TGTGCCAGCAGTTATCGTCGCACTAGCGGGAGGGCGTTCTTC.

V usage is TRBV20-1 and J usage is TRBJ2-5; TRBD1 agrees at 8 bases. The CDR3 totals 15 residues. CDR1 DFQATT and CDR2 SNEGSKA come from the germline V gene (reference sequence). The V and J ends lost 2 bases and 6 bases, in that order; junction bases with no gene match: 11. The CDR3 sequence: CSARTRTGTGKTQYF. The CDR3 nucleotides read TGCAGTGCTAGAACAAGGACAGGGACCGGGAAGACCCAGTACTTC.

V is TRBV5-1 and J is TRBJ2-3; D remains unclear. The ends were cut back, 0 bases at V and 2 bases at J, with 10 bases in the middle. This CDR3 region has 15 residues. Germline V gene sequence: CDR1 SGHRS, CDR2 YFSETQ. The CDR3 spells CASSLARGYTDTQYF. The CDR3 DNA reads as TGCGCCAGCAGCTTGGCCCGAGGATACACAGATACGCAGTATTTT.

DNA for the CDR3: TGTGCCAGCAGCTTAGATTTGCTGGACTCTCAGTACTTC. This gives the protein CASSLDLLDSQYF. This chain connects TRBV11-2 to TRBJ2-7, with TRBD2 as a possible D gene (5 bases). Germline CDR1 reads SGHAT; CDR2 reads FQNNGV. V was trimmed by 0 bases and J by 10 bases, leaving 13 bases between them. The CDR3 totals 13 residues.

As DNA, the CDR3 is TGTGCCATCAGTGAGTCGAAACTAGCGGGGGGATACAATGAGCAGTTCTTC. This gives the protein CAISESKLAGGYNEQFF. The chain employs TRBV10-3 and TRBJ2-1; 12 bases are a match to TRBD2. CDR1 ENHRY and CDR2 SYGVKD come from the germline V gene. V shed 0 bases, J shed 4 bases, and the junction held 4 bases outside the gene matches. CDR3 length: 17 residues.